This T cell receptor (beta chain) came from a study of Tregs in tolerant kidney transplant recipients. Study-wide findings and caveats: Biological reproducibility was not directly addressed in this study. Antigen-driven expansion was suggested because donor-specific Tregs expanded more than all Tregs in tolerant patients. The small number of patients limits these findings pending further validation.

This clone was counted once. The antigen remains undetermined. The nonmyeloablative bone marrow transplants came from related graft donors, with transient mixed chimerism. Unstimulated Tregs (CD4+CD25+CD127-) and CD4+CD25- non-Tregs were sorted from PBMCs. Germline V gives CDR1 SGDLS, CDR2 YYNGEE. The CDR3 covers 15 residues. V shed 2 bases, J shed 2 bases, and the junction held 5 bases outside the gene matches. Generated by immunoSEQ multiplex PCR, the TCRdb table keeps only in-frame clones and is missing some. Here the sample spans 90,000 or so clones, approximately 93% being singletons. The sample in question was CD4+ T cells from blood (PBMCs), obtained 12 months after the transplant. This TCR was sampled from a human patient who received a combined kidney and bone marrow transplant. Some T cells may be supplied by the graft donor. V gene TRBV9 combines with J gene TRBJ2-3; TRBD1 matches 7 bases. The CDR3 reads CASSVRTGFTDTQYF. CDR3 nucleotides: TGTGCCAGCAGCGTTAGGACAGGCTTCACAGATACGCAGTATTTT. The full variable domain, its missing parts supplied by reference TRBV9 and TRBJ2-3, is DSGVTQTPKHLITATGQRVTLRCSPRSGDLSVYWYQQSLDQGLQFLIQYYNGEERAKGNILERFSAQQFPDLHSELNLSSLELGDSALYFCASSVRTGFTDTQYFGPGTRLTVL.